This T cell receptor (beta chain) was recorded in a study of T-cell reconstitution after alpha-beta-depleted transplantation in children. The study, taken as a whole, reports: Surviving recipient cells, namely T cells and thymic progenitors, were the source of high day-60 TCRbeta diversity in some patients. Reports say that about two months after transplant, the alpha-beta T cells came out of several hundred graft clones that had expanded.

This clonotype was detected many times. The antigen is undetermined. Its ends do not fully match the called genes, so a read error is possible. As it was prepared, the TCRbeta library received unique molecular identifiers. A single record per CDR3 protein comes from TCRdb applying MiXCR to the PCR reads. The table records 610,000 or so distinct CDR3 sequences, over 25% of them present only once. The CDR3 extends over 15 amino acids. In germline, CDR1 is MNHEY, CDR2 SMNVEV (reference sequence). The V call is TRBV27, the J call TRBJ2-7; 10 bases match TRBD1. The source is a boy under three years old with Wiskott-Aldrich syndrome, due to receive a stem cell transplant. The sample here was PBMCs, taken before TCRalphabeta/CD19-depleted stem cell transplant. The CDR3 loop is CASSLPGQGTYEQYF. The CDR3, as DNA: TGCGCCAGCAGCTTACCGGGACAGGGGACCTACGAGCAGTACTTC.